The 32 T cell receptor beta chains in this list originate from one sample, sequenced in a study of response to subunit inactivated influenza vaccine. TCRdb re-called the RT-PCR reads through MiXCR, storing one row per CDR3 protein. Of over 750,000 distinct CDR3 sequences listed, 20% to 25% are singletons. This specimen was PBMCs from blood, taken roughly 5 days after vaccination. These receptors were taken from a man aged 50 to 60 who received an inactivated influenza vaccine.

This clonotype was recorded at least ten times. V is TRBV6-2 or TRBV6-3 and J is TRBJ2-4; the D is unclear. V was cut by 5 bases and J by 13 bases, with 18 bases left in between. This CDR3 has 13 amino acids. CDR1 is MNHEY and CDR2 is SVGEGT in the germline V gene. The DNA of the CDR3 is TGTGCCAGCAGTATGGTCGACATTTTCCACCAGTACTTC. This translates into CASSMVDIFHQYF.

This clonotype showed up many times. The V gene is TRBV7-2, the J gene TRBJ2-2, with a possible D match to TRBD2 (7 bases). CDR3 length equals 14 residues. Trimming removed 8 bases at V and 3 bases at J, with 13 bases between. Looked up from germline, CDR1 is SGHTA and CDR2 is FQGNSA. The CDR3 region is CASGGGMYTGELFF. CDR3 DNA: TGTGCCAGCGGGGGGGGCATGTACACCGGGGAGCTGTTTTTT.

This clonotype was observed a handful of times. The chain recombines TRBV6-5 with TRBJ2-3; the D call may be TRBD1 or TRBD2 (6 bases each). The germline V gene encodes CDR1 MNHEY and CDR2 SVGAGI. The CDR3 consists of 15 residues. V was cut by 2 bases and J by 6 bases, with 15 bases left in between. CDR3 protein: CASSYLRGPRDTQYF. In DNA form, the CDR3 reads TGTGCCAGCAGTTACCTCCGGGGGCCCCGGGATACGCAGTATTTT.

This clonotype has a handful of counts. The V call is TRBV12-3 or TRBV12-4, the J call TRBJ2-7, with D perhaps matching TRBD1 or TRBD2 (5 bases each). The CDR3 has 12 residues. Trimming pared 3 bases from V and 7 bases from J, leaving 10 bases between. The CDR3 sequence: CASSFMGTEQYF. In DNA form, the CDR3 reads TGTGCCAGCAGTTTCATGGGGACGGAGCAGTACTTC.

This clonotype was seen a handful of times. This chain joins TRBV4-3 and TRBJ2-6, with unresolved D. The CDR3 sequence is 15 residues long. The germline CDR1 and CDR2 sequences are LGHNA and YSLEER. Trimming cost V 0 bases and J 2 bases, with 5 bases left between them. For the CDR3, the DNA is TGCGCCAGCAGCCAAGACTTTACTGGGGCCAACGTCCTGACTTTC. It specifies CASSQDFTGANVLTF.

V gene TRBV7-6 combines with J gene TRBJ2-3; TRBD2 matches at 11 bases. The V gene end was trimmed by 5 bases and the J gene end by 2 bases; junction bases not matched to a gene: 6. The CDR3 has 16 amino acids. Germline V gene lookup returns CDR1 SGHVS and CDR2 FNYEAQ. In nucleotides, the CDR3 is TGTGCCAGCAGCCCCGGGACTAGCGGTCCCACAGATACGCAGTATTTT. Translating gives CASSPGTSGPTDTQYF.

V usage is TRBV20-1 and J usage is TRBJ2-3; D unresolved. The CDR3 contains 13 residues. The V gene's germline CDR1 is DFQATT and CDR2 SNEGSKA (reference sequence). Trimming took 2 bases from V and 8 from J, leaving 14 bases between them. CDR3 sequence reads: CSARPTLRGTQYF. The CDR3 DNA sequence: TGCAGTGCTAGACCCACCCTTCGAGGTACGCAGTATTTT.

This sequence joins TRBV5-1 and TRBJ2-1; D remains ambiguous. Per germline, CDR1 SGHRS and CDR2 YFSETQ. V lost 1 base to trimming and J lost 5 bases, with 7 bases between them. The CDR3 consists of 13 residues. For the CDR3, the DNA is TGCGCCAGCAGCTTGAGACCTGACAATGAGCAGTTCTTC. This translates into CASSLRPDNEQFF.

V is TRBV6-1 and J is TRBJ2-3; perhaps TRBD2 as D (6 bases). This CDR3 comprises 15 residues. The germline V gene has CDR1 MNHNS and CDR2 SASEGT. V was pared by 6 bases and J by 2 bases, with 15 bases between. CDR3 in DNA: TGTGCCAGCAGCCCGTCGGGACTGACCACAGATACGCAGTATTTT. Protein product: CASSPSGLTTDTQYF.

At least ten counts were recorded for this clonotype. V usage is TRBV12-3 or TRBV12-4 and J usage is TRBJ2-7, with D possibly TRBD2 on 5 matching bases. This CDR3 has 17 residues. V shed 1 base and J shed 0 bases, with 16 bases lying between them. CDR3 in DNA: TGTGCCAGCAGTTTAGGGTCTAGAGGGATCAGCTCCTACGAGCAGTACTTC. It specifies CASSLGSRGISSYEQYF.

The chain uses TRBV7-8 and TRBJ2-3; D is unclear. The CDR3 has 16 residues. Trimming shortened V by 0 bases and J by 0 bases, and 10 bases separated the two germline ends. Germline CDR1 is SGHVS and CDR2 is FQNEAQ. The CDR3 is CASSLAQRYSTDTQYF. The CDR3 DNA is TGTGCCAGCAGCTTAGCGCAGAGGTACAGCACAGATACGCAGTATTTT.

This clonotype showed up many times. The V call is TRBV12-3 or TRBV12-4, the J call TRBJ2-7; 8 bases agree with TRBD1. V was pared by 4 bases and J by 3 bases, with 2 bases of the junction left unmatched. The CDR3 contains 13 residues. CDR3 in amino acids: CASSWDRNYEQYF. Here the CDR3 DNA reads TGTGCCAGCAGTTGGGACAGGAACTACGAGCAGTACTTC.

This clonotype was seen a single time. The V call is TRBV18, the J call TRBJ2-3; 9 bases match TRBD2. CDR3 length equals 15 residues. The V gene end was trimmed by 2 bases and the J gene end by 2 bases; junction bases not matched to a gene: 2. Germline lookup yields CDR1 KGHSH and CDR2 LQKENI. The CDR3 loop reads CASSPKRGATDTQYF. The CDR3 nucleotides are TGTGCCAGCTCACCAAAGCGGGGGGCCACAGATACGCAGTATTTT.

This clonotype was recorded a few times. The chain uses TRBV3-1 and TRBJ1-5; D is perhaps TRBD1 (5 bases). V lost 1 base, J lost 7 bases, and 14 bases lay in between. CDR3 size: 15 residues. The germline CDR1 and CDR2 sequences are LGHDT and YNNKEL (reference sequence). The CDR3 DNA is TGTGCCAGCAGCCAAGGTCGGGGCGGGGCACAGCCCCAGCATTTT. Translation: CASSQGRGGAQPQHF. The variable domain in full, completed from reference TRBV3-1 and TRBJ1-5, reads DTAVSQTPKYLVTQMGNDKSIKCEQNLGHDTMYWYKQDSKKFLKIMFSYNNKELIINETVPNRFSPKSPDKAHLNLHINSLELGDSAVYFCASSQGRGGAQPQHFGDGTRLSIL.

This clonotype was counted between two and nine times. J is TRBJ2-7 and V is TRBV20-1; 7 bases align to TRBD1. With V trimmed by 5 bases and J by 0 bases, 7 bases remained unmatched. This CDR3 has 14 amino acids. Germline CDR1 DFQATT, CDR2 SNEGSKA (reference sequence). The CDR3 region has the DNA TGCAGTGCTCCTATTACAGGGGTCTCCTACGAGCAGTACTTC. This codes for CSAPITGVSYEQYF.

The chain uses TRBV10-3 and TRBJ2-1, with 14 positions matching TRBD2. The CDR3 spans 17 residues. Germline V CDR1 and CDR2: ENHRY, SYGVKD. J was trimmed by 2 bases and V by 10 bases; bases with no gene match: 10. This chain's CDR3 is CATRGTSGSGAYNEQFF. The CDR3 nucleotides read TGTGCCACCAGAGGGACTAGCGGGAGTGGGGCCTACAATGAGCAGTTCTTC.

This clonotype has more than one count but fewer than ten. The V gene is TRBV20-1, the J gene TRBJ1-2; unclear D gene. The CDR3 sequence is 14 residues long. Trimming shortened V by 4 bases and J by 4 bases, and 16 bases separated the two germline ends. The germline gives CDR1 DFQATT, CDR2 SNEGSKA (reference sequence). CDR3 in DNA: TGCAGTGCTACCCCGCGGACCCATCGCTATGGCTACACCTTC. It encodes CSATPRTHRYGYTF.

V usage is TRBV2 and J usage is TRBJ2-3, with a possible D match to TRBD1 (5 bases). Germline lookup yields CDR1 SNHLY and CDR2 FYNNEI. V dropped 7 bases and J dropped 0 bases, with 14 bases sitting between them. This CDR3 contains 15 residues. The CDR3 coding sequence is TGTGCCAGCATAGACGACAGCCTCAGCACAGATACGCAGTATTTT. It yields the protein CASIDDSLSTDTQYF.

In its sample, this clonotype was seen a few times. The CDR3 here is CASRGVYEQFF. DNA for the CDR3: TGTGCCAGCCGAGGGGTCTATGAGCAGTTCTTC. The chain joins TRBV7-2 to TRBJ2-1; D might be TRBD1 or TRBD2, each matching 5 bases. Germline V gives CDR1 SGHTA, CDR2 FQGNSA. CDR3 length equals 11 residues. Trimming took 8 bases from V and 8 from J, leaving 10 bases between them.

The V and J genes are TRBV20-1 and TRBJ2-3, with 7 bases aligning to TRBD2. V was pared by 2 bases and J by 2 bases, with 4 bases of the junction left unmatched. The CDR3 sequence is 14 residues long. Germline CDR1 DFQATT, CDR2 SNEGSKA (reference sequence). The CDR3 loop is CSARPGTITDTQYF. The CDR3 DNA is TGCAGTGCTAGACCCGGGACTATCACAGATACGCAGTATTTT.

The chain joins TRBV5-1 to TRBJ1-1, with a weak D call TRBD1 (5 bases). CDR3 length: 13 amino acids. The V end lost 5 bases, the J end lost 7 bases, and 15 bases lay between the germline ends. In germline, CDR1 is SGHRS, CDR2 YFSETQ. CDR3 amino acids: CASRPTEVHEAFF. In DNA, the CDR3 is TGCGCCAGCAGACCGACAGAGGTTCATGAAGCTTTCTTT.

This rearrangement joins TRBV2 to TRBJ2-2; TRBD1 agrees at 9 bases. The CDR3 contains 14 residues. The germline CDR1 and CDR2 sequences are SNHLY and FYNNEI. J gave up 6 bases and V 8 bases, and 7 bases lay outside the gene matches. Here the CDR3 DNA reads TGTGCCAGCGAAGGGACAGGGCTCCCCGGGGAGCTGTTTTTT. It yields the protein CASEGTGLPGELFF.

This clonotype was observed at least ten times. The chain has TRBV12-3 or TRBV12-4 and TRBJ1-2; D ambiguous. The CDR3 spans 13 residues. Deletions cut 7 bases from V and 0 bases from J, with 9 bases between. CDR3 sequence (DNA): TGTGCCAGCACCCTCAGCTCTAACTATGGCTACACCTTC. Its protein product is CASTLSSNYGYTF.

This clonotype was seen at least ten times. The chain recombines TRBV12-3 or TRBV12-4 with TRBJ2-7; 10 nucleotides line up with TRBD1. The CDR3 contains 14 residues. The junction had 4 bases not matched to a gene; V was cut back by 8 bases and J by 0 bases. The CDR3 DNA follows: TGTGCCAGCGGGACAGGGGACCTCTCCTACGAGCAGTACTTC. Amino acid sequence: CASGTGDLSYEQYF.

This clonotype was seen a handful of times. The chain uses TRBV4-3 and TRBJ2-1; 7 bases are a match to TRBD2. V lost 0 bases and J lost 1; bases outside the gene matches: 9. Germline CDR1 reads LGHNA; CDR2 reads YSLEER. The CDR3 runs 18 residues. CDR3 sequence reads: CASSQEFSSGGSYNEQFF. The CDR3 DNA is TGCGCCAGCAGCCAAGAATTCTCTAGCGGAGGGTCCTACAATGAGCAGTTCTTC.

The chain carries TRBV7-2 and TRBJ2-1, with D perhaps being TRBD1 or TRBD2 (7 bases each). Looked up from germline, CDR1 is SGHTA and CDR2 is FQGNSA. The CDR3 has 16 residues. The V end lost 5 bases, the J end lost 5 bases, and 19 bases lay between the germline ends. The CDR3 nucleotides are TGTGCCAGCAGCCTCCAAGCGGGACAGAAACACAATGAGCAGTTCTTC. Residues: CASSLQAGQKHNEQFF.

This clonotype was picked up a small number of times. The chain has TRBV7-9 and TRBJ2-3; TRBD2 agrees at 14 bases. The CDR3 is made up of 16 amino acids. Per the germline V gene, CDR1 is SEHNR and CDR2 is FQNEAQ (reference sequence). Unmatched junction bases numbered 7, after V lost 5 bases and J lost 6 bases. The CDR3 DNA reads TGTGCCAGCAGCGCGAGACTAGCGGGGGGGCCCGATACGCAGTATTTT. This sequence encodes CASSARLAGGPDTQYF.

This clonotype was seen many times. The gene calls are TRBV12-3 or TRBV12-4 and TRBJ2-7; TRBD2 agrees at 11 bases. V dropped 1 base and J dropped 0; count of bases not matched to a gene: 2. The CDR3 extends over 16 amino acids. The CDR3 here is CASSLGLAGLSYEQYF. In DNA form, the CDR3 reads TGTGCCAGCAGTTTAGGACTAGCGGGGCTCTCCTACGAGCAGTACTTC.

The rearrangement links TRBV28 to TRBJ1-2; D not resolved. The CDR3 has 13 amino acids. Germline loops: CDR1 MDHEN, CDR2 SYDVKM. Trimming left V 5 bases short and J 6 bases short, with 13 bases between. The CDR3 DNA reads as TGTGCCAGCAGTGCCGGCGGACCTGATGGCTACACCTTC. Its translation: CASSAGGPDGYTF.

The chain links TRBV18 to TRBJ1-5; 9 positions match TRBD1. Germline V gene data show CDR1 as KGHSH and CDR2 as LQKENI. V lost 3 bases to trimming and J lost 9 bases; unmatched junction nucleotides: 0. The CDR3 is 12 amino acids. The CDR3 DNA reads TGTGCCAGCTCACCGGGACAGGGGCCCCAGCATTTT. Its translation: CASSPGQGPQHF.

This clonotype was seen a few times. As DNA, the CDR3 is TGTGCCAGCCTCGTCGGAGGGACCCAGTACTTC. It yields the protein CASLVGGTQYF. This chain connects TRBV6-2 or TRBV6-3 to TRBJ2-5; possibly TRBD2 for D (5 bases). The V end lost 8 bases, the J end lost 7 bases, and 11 bases lay between the germline ends. This CDR3 is 11 amino acids long. CDR1 is MNHEY and CDR2 is SVGEGT in the germline V gene.

Only one count was recorded for this clonotype. In DNA form, the CDR3 reads TGCAGTGCTAGAGTCTTCGGGGGGGGGCCTGTCGGGGAGCTGTTTTTT. Its translation is CSARVFGGGPVGELFF. The chain uses TRBV20-1 and TRBJ2-2; 8 nucleotides agree with TRBD2. Per germline, CDR1 DFQATT and CDR2 SNEGSKA (reference sequence). V shed 1 base, J shed 7 bases, and the junction held 11 bases outside the gene matches. CDR3 length: 16 amino acids.